These 22 T cell receptor beta chains were sequenced from one sample in a study of radiation and T cells in renal cell carcinoma. Regarding time point: baseline pretreatment blood. Specified treatment: 15 Gy SBRT to primary tumor, nephrectomy 4 weeks later. Assay used: immunoSEQ multiplex PCR; TCRdb lists only in-frame clones, some missing. The sample holds more than 140,000 clones, around four fifths seen once. The starting material was blood, obtained from a patient whose treatment included radiotherapy and nephrectomy. The receptor set was obtained from a woman aged 50 to 60 with renal cell carcinoma.

The chain employs TRBV10-1 and TRBJ2-7; TRBD1 aligns across 7 bases. Germline V CDR1 and CDR2: WNHNN, SYGVQD (reference sequence). This CDR3 region has 15 residues. V dropped 3 bases and J dropped 2; count of bases not matched to a gene: 7. The CDR3 region is CASSEGSGGTYEQYF. CDR3 sequence (DNA): TGCGCCAGCAGTGAAGGGTCAGGGGGTACCTACGAGCAGTACTTC.

The V call is TRBV6-5, the J call TRBJ1-4; 7 bases line up with TRBD1. Per the germline V gene, CDR1 is MNHEY and CDR2 is SVGAGI. The CDR3 has 14 amino acids. The trim removed 6 bases at V and 6 bases at J, leaving 7 bases unmatched. CDR3 in DNA: TGTGCCAGCAGGCACAGGGGCGGTGATGAAAAACTGTTTTTT. It yields the protein CASRHRGGDEKLFF.

The table lists this clone with a few counts. The rearrangement joins TRBV2 to TRBJ2-6, with TRBD2 as a possible D gene (5 bases). The CDR3 consists of 14 residues. The germline V gene encodes CDR1 SNHLY and CDR2 FYNNEI. Trimming pared 6 bases from V and 9 bases from J, leaving 15 bases between. In nucleotides, the CDR3 is TGTGCCAGCAGCAGAGGGAGAAGAGTCAACGTCCTGACTTTC. It is translated as CASSRGRRVNVLTF.

The chain couples TRBV27 to TRBJ1-5; D is uncertain. Trimming removed 5 bases from V and 4 bases from J, with 6 bases in between. Germline V CDR1 and CDR2: MNHEY, SMNVEV (reference sequence). The CDR3 is 12 amino acids. The DNA of the CDR3 is TGTGCCAGCAGTGAACGAAATCAGCCCCAGCATTTT. It specifies CASSERNQPQHF.

The rearrangement uses TRBV11-2 and TRBJ2-6; D is unclear. The V gene lost 3 bases and the J gene lost 4 bases, with 10 bases spanning the gap. Looked up from germline, CDR1 is SGHAT and CDR2 is FQNNGV. The CDR3 has 15 residues. The CDR3 DNA sequence: TGTGCCAGCAGCTTCGGCTTGTCGGGGGCCAACGTCCTGACTTTC. Protein sequence: CASSFGLSGANVLTF. The whole variable domain, filled in from reference TRBV11-2 and TRBJ2-6, reads EAGVAQSPRYKIIEKRQSVAFWCNPISGHATLYWYQQILGQGPKLLIQFQNNGVVDDSQLPKDRFSAERLKGVDSTLKIQPAKLEDSAVYLCASSFGLSGANVLTFGAGSRLTVL.

In its sample, this clone was seen once. The chain joins TRBV5-1 to TRBJ2-2; 10 nucleotides align to TRBD1. The CDR3 totals 15 residues. The V and J ends lost 4 bases and 4 bases, in that order; junction bases with no gene match: 4. Germline CDR1 and CDR2: SGHRS and YFSETQ. CDR3 nucleotides: TGCGCCAGCAGCCTGGGACAGGGGCCCACCGGGGAGCTGTTTTTT. It specifies CASSLGQGPTGELFF. The complete variable domain, with remaining parts taken from reference TRBV5-1 and TRBJ2-2, reads KAGVTQTPRYLIKTRGQQVTLSCSPISGHRSVSWYQQTPGQGLQFLFEYFSETQRNKGNFPGRFSGRQFSNSRSEMNVSTLELGDSALYLCASSLGQGPTGELFFGEGSRLTVL.

V usage is TRBV2 and J usage is TRBJ1-1; D unclear. CDR3 size: 14 residues. V was shortened by 10 bases and J by 10 bases, with 25 bases between the two germline ends. The germline gives CDR1 SNHLY, CDR2 FYNNEI. The CDR3 nucleotides are TGTGCCACCTCGGCAAGCCGGGTCTGGGGTGGAGCTTTCTTT. Protein: CATSASRVWGGAFF.

The chain has TRBV6-5 and TRBJ1-3, with D perhaps matching TRBD1 (6 bases). Germline CDR1 MNHEY, CDR2 SVGAGI. V dropped 5 bases and J dropped 15 bases, with 17 bases sitting between them. The CDR3 consists of 12 residues. The chain's CDR3 is CASSNRGTHAYF. The DNA of the CDR3 is TGTGCCAGCAGTAACCGAGGGACACACGCATATTTT.

The chain uses TRBV7-2 and TRBJ1-3, with D perhaps matching TRBD1 (5 bases). The CDR3 runs 13 residues. Trimming left V 5 bases short and J 4 bases short, with 9 bases between. Looked up from germline, CDR1 is SGHTA and CDR2 is FQGNSA. The CDR3 protein is CASSTRQGNTIYF. The CDR3 DNA is TGTGCCAGCAGCACCCGACAGGGAAACACCATATATTTT.

This clone was detected a few times. V is TRBV4-1 and J is TRBJ2-7; 10 bases match TRBD2. From germline, CDR1 is MGHRA and CDR2 YSYEKL. There are 15 residues in the CDR3. V lost 0 bases, J lost 5 bases, and 4 bases stayed unmatched. The CDR3 reads CASSQDTSGRDEQYF. The CDR3 nucleotides read TGCGCCAGCAGCCAAGATACCAGCGGGAGGGACGAGCAGTACTTC.

The chain recombines TRBV6-5 with TRBJ1-3; 8 bases are a match to TRBD1. Trimming at V came to 4 bases and at J to 2 bases, leaving 4 bases not matched to a gene. This CDR3 has 15 amino acids. Germline CDR1 MNHEY, CDR2 SVGAGI. This CDR3 reads CASSSPGGTGNTIYF. The CDR3 coding sequence is TGTGCCAGCAGTTCCCCAGGGGGCACTGGAAACACCATATATTTT.

The count of this clone is one. V is TRBV5-1 and J is TRBJ2-1; D may match TRBD1 or TRBD2 (5 bases each). The V end lost 0 bases, the J end lost 4 bases, and 14 bases lay between the germline ends. This CDR3 region has 16 residues. The V gene's germline CDR1 is SGHRS and CDR2 YFSETQ. The CDR3 DNA reads TGCGCCAGCAGCTTGGGACGACGGGACGTATACAATGAGCAGTTCTTC. Its translation is CASSLGRRDVYNEQFF.

This clone was recorded once. The J gene is TRBJ2-7, the V gene TRBV9, with 8 bases lining up with TRBD1. V gave up 4 bases and J gave up 5 bases; unmatched junction bases: 5. The V gene's germline CDR1 is SGDLS and CDR2 YYNGEE. The CDR3 consists of 13 residues. The DNA for the CDR3 is TGTGCCAGCAGCCAACAGGGGGGCCACGAGCAGTACTTC. This codes for CASSQQGGHEQYF.

The V and J genes are TRBV6-1 and TRBJ2-5, with D possibly called TRBD1 or TRBD2 (5 bases each). There are 13 residues in the CDR3. V was cut by 6 bases and J by 6 bases, with 14 bases left in between. CDR1 MNHNS and CDR2 SASEGT come from the germline V gene. The CDR3 region has the DNA TGTGCCAGCAGGGAAAGTAGGGGACAGACCCAGTACTTC. This gives the protein CASRESRGQTQYF.

V gene TRBV5-4 combines with J gene TRBJ2-7; TRBD1 is a possible D gene (6 bases). Germline V gene lookup returns CDR1 SGHNT and CDR2 YYREEE (reference sequence). This CDR3 is 14 amino acids long. V was cut by 4 bases and J by 7 bases, with 18 bases left in between. The CDR3 DNA reads as TGTGCCAGCAGCCTGACAGGTCGCGCGGATGAGCAGTACTTC. It translates to CASSLTGRADEQYF.

This clone was picked up one time. This rearrangement joins TRBV7-2 to TRBJ1-5; no clear D gene. This CDR3 spans 15 amino acids. CDR1 is SGHTA and CDR2 is FQGNSA in the germline V gene. Trimming took 2 bases from V and 2 from J, leaving 10 bases between them. The CDR3 loop reads CASSLRRAGNQPQHF. CDR3 bases: TGTGCCAGCAGCTTAAGGAGGGCGGGCAATCAGCCCCAGCATTTT.

The chain recombines TRBV10-3 with TRBJ2-5; D may be TRBD2 (5 bases). The DNA end lines up better with TRBJ2-7; the J call may be wrong. Germline CDR1 is ENHRY and CDR2 is SYGVKD. The CDR3 sequence is 15 residues long. CDR3 in DNA: TGTGCCATCAGTGGGGCGGGCGCTAGCTCCTACGAGCAGTACTTC. It encodes CAISGAGASSYEQYF.

This clone appeared a single time. The rearrangement joins TRBV5-4 to TRBJ2-1; D uncertain. CDR3 length equals 14 residues. The germline V gene has CDR1 SGHNT and CDR2 YYREEE (reference sequence). V lost 5 bases and J 5 bases, leaving 14 bases between the germline ends. The CDR3: CASRSQDGDNEQFF. The CDR3 DNA is TGTGCCAGCAGAAGTCAGGACGGAGACAATGAGCAGTTCTTC.

The chain recombines TRBV6-6 with TRBJ1-5; a weak D match, TRBD1 (5 bases). Per germline, CDR1 MNHNY and CDR2 SVGAGI (reference sequence). This CDR3 has 13 residues. V lost 5 bases and J 5 bases, leaving 10 bases between the germline ends. Here the CDR3 reads CASSDRMYQPQHF. Here the CDR3 DNA reads TGTGCCAGCAGTGACAGAATGTATCAGCCCCAGCATTTT.

The rearrangement links TRBV27 to TRBJ1-2, with D possibly matching TRBD1 (5 bases). The CDR3 contains 15 residues. Germline V gives CDR1 MNHEY, CDR2 SMNVEV (reference sequence). V was clipped by 4 bases and J by 5 bases, with 17 bases between them. CDR3 sequence reads: CASSSLKRSGYGYTF. The CDR3 DNA sequence: TGTGCCAGCAGTTCCCTTAAAAGATCAGGGTATGGCTACACCTTC.

The V and J genes are TRBV6-5 and TRBJ2-2, with D possibly matching TRBD2 (5 bases). In germline, CDR1 is MNHEY, CDR2 SVGAGI. The CDR3 is made up of 14 amino acids. Trimming removed 6 bases at V and 6 bases at J, with 14 bases between. CDR3 region: CASRAPGMAGELFF. The CDR3 nucleotides are TGTGCCAGCAGGGCCCCGGGGATGGCCGGGGAGCTGTTTTTT.

CDR3 coding DNA: TGTGCCTGGAATTTGCAGGGTGTATCGTCTGGCTACACCTTC. It yields the protein CAWNLQGVSSGYTF. The rearrangement joins TRBV30 to TRBJ1-2; perhaps TRBD1 as D (5 bases). Germline-derived CDR1 and CDR2 are GTSNPN and SVGIG (reference sequence). The CDR3 contains 14 residues. V gave up 4 bases and J gave up 7 bases, with 19 bases separating them.